A single T cell receptor beta chain is shown here with its context. Primers for the PCR totalled 60 Vbeta and 13 Jbeta. Measured with immunoSEQ multiplex PCR; TCRdb has only the in-frame clones, and not every one. The sample has about 140,000 clones, around 81% seen once. CDR1 MNHNS and CDR2 SASEGT come from the germline V gene. The CDR3 consists of 14 residues. Trimming left V 6 bases short and J 5 bases short, with 16 bases between. The data are from a study of cytomegalovirus exposure and HLA in healthy donors. The receptor was isolated from a man aged 45-60 years in good health and CMV-seronegative. Sequenced sample: PBMCs. V usage is TRBV6-1 and J usage is TRBJ1-2; possible D gene TRBD1, 6 bases. The CDR3 sequence: CASRTATGLYGYTF. In nucleotides, the CDR3 is TGTGCCAGCAGGACCGCAACAGGGTTATATGGCTACACCTTC.